Following are 10 T cell receptor beta chains from one sample sequenced in a study of T cell changes during pregnancy in multiple sclerosis. Clones were sequenced by immunoSEQ multiplex PCR, and TCRdb holds only the in-frame ones, with some missing. Among around 100,000 clones listed, about 90% were seen once. Material: peripheral blood, obtained after pregnancy. All receptors come from a female donor with multiple sclerosis, enrolled in a pregnancy study.

The rearrangement links TRBV5-1 to TRBJ2-1, with 9 bases aligning to TRBD2. Unmatched junction bases numbered 4, after V lost 3 bases and J lost 0 bases. Per the germline V gene, CDR1 is SGHRS and CDR2 is YFSETQ. CDR3 length: 16 amino acids. Here the CDR3 reads CASSSTSGRSYNEQFF. CDR3 sequence (DNA): TGCGCCAGCAGCTCGACTAGCGGTCGCTCCTACAATGAGCAGTTCTTC.

This chain connects TRBV25-1 to TRBJ1-6; no reliable D call. Looked up from germline, CDR1 is MGHDK and CDR2 is SYGVNS. The CDR3 is made up of 13 amino acids. Trimming removed 6 bases from V and 6 bases from J, with 9 bases in between. The CDR3 nucleotides are TGTGCCAGCAGGGAAAGCCGTAATTCACCCCTCCACTTT. This sequence encodes CASRESRNSPLHF.

This chain joins TRBV5-1 and TRBJ2-1; D unclear. CDR1 and CDR2 from the germline V gene are SGHRS and YFSETQ. V gave up 5 bases and J gave up 5 bases, with 8 bases separating them. The length of the CDR3 is 12 residues. CDR3 protein: CASSERNNEQFF. CDR3 nucleotides: TGCGCCAGCAGTGAGAGAAACAATGAGCAGTTCTTC. The full variable domain, its missing parts supplied by reference TRBV5-1 and TRBJ2-1, is KAGVTQTPRYLIKTRGQQVTLSCSPISGHRSVSWYQQTPGQGLQFLFEYFSETQRNKGNFPGRFSGRQFSNSRSEMNVSTLELGDSALYLCASSERNNEQFFGPGTRLTVL.

The DNA for the CDR3 is TGTGCCAGCAGCGTGACTAGCGTAGTGGAAACAGATACGCAGTATTTT. It translates to CASSVTSVVETDTQYF. V gene TRBV13 combines with J gene TRBJ2-3; 8 positions agree with TRBD2. Trimming removed 5 bases from V and 3 bases from J; junction bases left unmatched: 10. Germline V gene sequence: CDR1 PRHDT, CDR2 FYEKMQ (reference sequence). The CDR3 runs to 16 residues.

This clone showed up just once. The chain couples TRBV5-4 to TRBJ2-1; 16 bases match TRBD2. From germline, CDR1 is SGHNT and CDR2 YYREEE (reference sequence). This CDR3 spans 17 amino acids. The trim removed 4 bases at V and 4 bases at J, leaving 5 bases unmatched. The chain's CDR3 is CASSDPGLAGGYNEQFF. CDR3 in DNA: TGTGCCAGCAGCGACCCGGGACTAGCGGGAGGGTACAATGAGCAGTTCTTC.

This rearrangement joins TRBV7-3 to TRBJ1-1; 10 bases fit TRBD1. Germline trimming cut 5 bases from V and 11 bases from J; bases unmatched to any gene: 8. CDR3 length equals 13 residues. Germline assignment: CDR1 SGHTA and CDR2 FQGTGA. In DNA form, the CDR3 reads TGTGCCAGCAGCCCCGGGACAGGGGAAAGCGCTTTCTTT. Translating gives CASSPGTGESAFF. Based on the CDR3 plus reference TRBV7-3 and TRBJ1-1, the full variable domain is GAGVSQTPSNKVTEKGKYVELRCDPISGHTALYWYRQSLGQGPEFLIYFQGTGAADDSGLPNDRFFAVRPEGSVSTLKIQRTERGDSAVYLCASSPGTGESAFFGQGTRLTVV.

CDR3 nucleotide sequence: TGTGCCAGCAGCGCCGCTGCGGGGAGGAGCACAGATACGCAGTATTTT. The encoded protein is CASSAAAGRSTDTQYF. This sequence joins TRBV9 and TRBJ2-3; tentative D call: TRBD2 (6 bases). V gave up 3 bases and J gave up 0 bases, with 14 bases separating them. The germline gives CDR1 SGDLS, CDR2 YYNGEE. The CDR3 totals 16 residues.

The chain carries TRBV4-1 and TRBJ2-2; 7 bases match TRBD2. Germline assignment: CDR1 MGHRA and CDR2 YSYEKL. Trimming removed 3 bases from V and 7 bases from J; junction bases left unmatched: 5. The CDR3 is made up of 14 amino acids. The CDR3: CASSHRTSDGELFF. CDR3 coding DNA: TGCGCCAGCAGCCACCGTACTAGCGACGGGGAGCTGTTTTTT.

This clone has a single count. V is TRBV28 and J is TRBJ1-1, with 8 bases fitting TRBD1. The V segment lost 2 bases and the J segment 4 bases; nucleotides outside the gene matches: 21. The CDR3 extends over 20 amino acids. Germline-derived CDR1 and CDR2 are MDHEN and SYDVKM. CDR3 DNA sequence: TGTGCCAGCAGTTTAGGAGCCTTCTCACTTCCAGGGGGCGGGAGCACTGAAGCTTTCTTT. It is translated as CASSLGAFSLPGGGSTEAFF. The whole variable domain, remainder taken from reference TRBV28 and TRBJ1-1, is DVKVTQSSRYLVKRTGEKVFLECVQDMDHENMFWYRQDPGLGLRLIYFSYDVKMKEKGDIPEGYSVSREKKERFSLILESASTNQTSMYLCASSLGAFSLPGGGSTEAFFGQGTRLTVV.

The genes are TRBV27 and TRBJ2-4; 11 bases match TRBD2. Germline lookup yields CDR1 MNHEY and CDR2 SMNVEV (reference sequence). The V and J ends lost 6 bases and 5 bases, in that order; junction bases with no gene match: 0. This CDR3 comprises 13 residues. CDR3 nucleotides: TGTGCCAGCAGGGGACTAGCGGAAAACATTCAGTACTTC. Translating it yields CASRGLAENIQYF.